A single sample is the source of the 20 T cell receptor beta chains below, sequenced in a study of blood T cell repertoires in COVID-19. Using immunoSEQ multiplex PCR, the repertoire was profiled, and TCRdb retains in-frame clones only, with some absent. This table has about 400,000 clones, roughly 88% appearing once. Sequences were obtained from PBMCs or T cells enriched from blood (not recorded which). These receptors were obtained from a woman in her 40s with acute COVID-19.

V is TRBV27 and J is TRBJ2-7, with 8 bases lining up with TRBD1. V lost 5 bases and J lost 5; bases outside the gene matches: 14. Germline-derived CDR1 and CDR2 are MNHEY and SMNVEV (reference sequence). The CDR3 runs to 16 residues. The CDR3 sequence: CASSTQTGVTPDEQYF. CDR3 DNA: TGTGCCAGCAGTACCCAGACAGGGGTCACGCCGGACGAGCAGTACTTC.

Only one count was recorded for this clone. V usage is TRBV24-1 and J usage is TRBJ2-2; tentative D call: TRBD2 (5 bases). The germline V and J ends were trimmed by 0 bases and 1 base, with 11 bases remaining between them. Germline V gene data show CDR1 as KGHDR and CDR2 as SFDVKD. There are 17 residues in the CDR3. CDR3 sequence (DNA): TGTGCCACCAGTGATTTGATAGAGGGTCTGAACACCGGGGAGCTGTTTTTT. Its protein product is CATSDLIEGLNTGELFF.

This chain joins TRBV28 and TRBJ1-5, with a tentative D call TRBD1 (6 bases). Looked up from germline, CDR1 is MDHEN and CDR2 is SYDVKM. The CDR3 sequence is 14 residues long. Trimming shortened V by 4 bases and J by 6 bases, and 13 bases separated the two germline ends. The CDR3 sequence is CASSSIGGPQPQHF. CDR3 bases: TGTGCCAGCAGTTCTATCGGGGGGCCTCAGCCCCAGCATTTT. The entire variable domain, with the rest obtained from reference TRBV28 and TRBJ1-5, is as follows: DVKVTQSSRYLVKRTGEKVFLECVQDMDHENMFWYRQDPGLGLRLIYFSYDVKMKEKGDIPEGYSVSREKKERFSLILESASTNQTSMYLCASSSIGGPQPQHFGDGTRLSIL.

The chain recombines TRBV29-1 with TRBJ1-1, with 9 bases matching TRBD1. The germline CDR1 and CDR2 sequences are SQVTM and ANQGSEA. Trimming at V came to 5 bases and at J to 7 bases, leaving 8 bases not matched to a gene. This CDR3 has 13 residues. As DNA, the CDR3 is TGCAGCGTTCAACCCCCGGGACAGGGTGAAGCTTTCTTT. Its translation is CSVQPPGQGEAFF.

This rearrangement joins TRBV4-2 to TRBJ1-1; D remains ambiguous. Germline values: CDR1 LGHNA, CDR2 YNFKEQ. This CDR3 has 16 amino acids. V lost 0 bases to trimming and J lost 5 bases, with 16 bases between them. CDR3 nucleotides: TGTGCCAGCAGCCAAGAAGGTGGAGGGTCGGGAACTGAAGCTTTCTTT. As protein: CASSQEGGGSGTEAFF.

The chain links TRBV23-1 to TRBJ1-6; 7 positions match TRBD1. TRBV23-1 is annotated as an ORF whose role is uncertain. V lost 0 bases and J lost 2; bases outside the gene matches: 7. The CDR3 is 18 amino acids. The CDR3 nucleotides are TGCGCCAGCAGTCAATCGCGATGGGACAGACCCTATAATTCACCCCTCCACTTT. Residues: CASSQSRWDRPYNSPLHF.

The rearrangement uses TRBV24-1 and TRBJ1-1, with unresolved D. The V end lost 4 bases, the J end lost 4 bases, and 12 bases lay between the germline ends. The CDR3 is made up of 14 amino acids. Germline CDR1 is KGHDR and CDR2 is SFDVKD. The CDR3 is CATSDGGSATEAFF. CDR3 coding DNA: TGTGCCACCAGTGACGGAGGGTCCGCCACTGAAGCTTTCTTT.

CDR3 nucleotides: TGCAGCGTTAGAGGGAAGGTCTACACTGAAGCTTTCTTT. Translated, it gives CSVRGKVYTEAFF. The chain couples TRBV29-1 to TRBJ1-1, with unresolved D. This CDR3 contains 13 residues. The germline CDR1 and CDR2 sequences are SQVTM and ANQGSEA. V was clipped by 5 bases and J by 3 bases, with 13 bases between them. Supplemented by reference TRBV29-1 and TRBJ1-1, the full variable domain reads SAVISQKPSRDICQRGTSLTIQCQVDSQVTMMFWYRQQPGQSLTLIATANQGSEATYESGFVIDKFPISRPNLTFSTLTVSNMSPEDSSIYLCSVRGKVYTEAFFGQGTRLTVV.

The chain carries TRBV5-4 and TRBJ2-3, with D tentatively TRBD1 (5 bases). The CDR3 loop spans 15 amino acids. V gave up 0 bases and J gave up 1 base, with 9 bases separating them. CDR1 SGHNT and CDR2 YYREEE come from the germline V gene (reference sequence). The CDR3 here is CASSLAGSRTDTQYF. The CDR3 nucleotides read TGTGCCAGCAGCTTGGCAGGGTCTCGCACAGATACGCAGTATTTT.

There are a few counts of this clone. The chain couples TRBV18 to TRBJ1-5; 7 nucleotides line up with TRBD1. The germline CDR1 and CDR2 sequences are KGHSH and LQKENI. The CDR3 extends over 17 amino acids. V lost 2 bases to trimming and J lost 2 bases; unmatched junction nucleotides: 9. Here the CDR3 DNA reads TGTGCCAGCTCACCAATACGACAGGGCTCGGGCAATCAGCCCCAGCATTTT. Protein sequence: CASSPIRQGSGNQPQHF.

V usage is TRBV12-3 or TRBV12-4 and J usage is TRBJ2-5; D not resolved. This CDR3 comprises 11 residues. Trimming shortened V by 2 bases and J by 5 bases, and 3 bases separated the two germline ends. CDR3 sequence reads: CASSLSETQYF. CDR3 DNA sequence: TGTGCCAGCAGTTTATCGGAGACCCAGTACTTC.

This clone occurred once. The rearrangement links TRBV24-1 to TRBJ2-1, with D unclear. Trimming left V 5 bases short and J 5 bases short, with 9 bases between. Germline V CDR1 and CDR2: KGHDR, SFDVKD. The CDR3 totals 13 residues. The CDR3 nucleotides read TGTGCCACCAGTGGGGCCTCAAACAATGAGCAGTTCTTC. It translates to CATSGASNNEQFF.

The chain is built from TRBV5-1 and TRBJ2-1, with TRBD2 identical over 11 bases. Trimming at V came to 6 bases and at J to 6 bases, leaving 2 bases not matched to a gene. This CDR3 region has 13 residues. CDR1 is SGHRS and CDR2 is YFSETQ in the germline V gene. The DNA for the CDR3 is TGCGCCAGCAATCTAGCGGGGGGCAATGAGCAGTTCTTC. Its protein product is CASNLAGGNEQFF.

V and J are TRBV19 and TRBJ1-3; D unclear. Trimming left V 5 bases short and J 0 bases short, with 8 bases between. CDR1 LNHDA and CDR2 SQIVND come from the germline V gene (reference sequence). The CDR3 is made up of 14 amino acids. CDR3 nucleotides: TGTGCCAGTAGTGGACTGCCCTCTGGAAACACCATATATTTT. Translated, it gives CASSGLPSGNTIYF. Full variable domain (missing parts from reference TRBV19 and TRBJ1-3): DGGITQSPKYLFRKEGQNVTLSCEQNLNHDAMYWYRQDPGQGLRLIYYSQIVNDFQKGDIAEGYSVSREKKESFPLTVTSAQKNPTAFYLCASSGLPSGNTIYFGEGSWLTVV.

The chain combines TRBV5-8 with TRBJ2-7; 7 bases fit TRBD1. Germline values: CDR1 SGHTS, CDR2 YDEGEE. V dropped 3 bases and J dropped 2; count of bases not matched to a gene: 2. The CDR3 runs to 13 residues. CDR3 region: CASSYGTAYEQYF. In DNA, the CDR3 is TGTGCCAGCAGCTACGGGACAGCCTACGAGCAGTACTTC. Full variable domain (remainder filled in from reference TRBV5-8 and TRBJ2-7): EAGVTQSPTHLIKTRGQQATLRCSPISGHTSVYWYQQALGLGLQFLLWYDEGEERNRGNFPPRFSGRQFPNYSSELNVNALELEDSALYLCASSYGTAYEQYFGPGTRLTVT.

The genes are TRBV7-8 and TRBJ2-7, with TRBD2 matching over 8 bases. CDR3 length: 15 amino acids. Germline CDR1 SGHVS, CDR2 FQNEAQ. Losses at the gene ends were 8 bases for V and 5 bases for J; bases not matched to a gene: 14. CDR3 in amino acids: CASEMSGGPFNEQYF. CDR3 nucleotide sequence: TGTGCCAGCGAGATGTCGGGGGGGCCTTTCAACGAGCAGTACTTC.

CDR3: CASSPVPGTGSGEQFF. The DNA for the CDR3 is TGTGCCAGCAGCCCCGTACCCGGGACAGGCTCCGGTGAGCAGTTCTTC. This chain uses TRBV3-1 (or the pseudogene TRBV3-2) with TRBJ2-1; 8 bases agree with TRBD1. This CDR3 is 16 amino acids long. The germline CDR1 and CDR2 sequences are LGHDT and YNNKEL (reference sequence). V lost 4 bases to trimming and J lost 9 bases; unmatched junction nucleotides: 14.

This clone has only a few counts. The chain joins TRBV19 to TRBJ2-1; 11 nucleotides match TRBD1. Germline lookup yields CDR1 LNHDA and CDR2 SQIVND (reference sequence). The CDR3 is 19 amino acids. The trim removed 6 bases at V and 1 base at J, leaving 14 bases unmatched. This chain's CDR3 is CASSNRGQGAIGSYNEQFF. Written as DNA, the CDR3 is TGTGCCAGTAGCAATAGAGGACAGGGGGCGATCGGTTCCTACAATGAGCAGTTCTTC.

The chain employs TRBV30 and TRBJ2-1; D might be TRBD1 (6 bases). V dropped 2 bases and J dropped 2 bases, with 10 bases sitting between them. Germline CDR1 and CDR2: GTSNPN and SVGIG (reference sequence). The CDR3 spans 14 residues. The CDR3 DNA reads as TGTGCCTGGAGTACAGGGTCTGCCTACAATGAGCAGTTCTTC. It codes for CAWSTGSAYNEQFF.

The rearrangement joins TRBV12-5 to TRBJ2-1; 8 nucleotides align to TRBD1. V shed 5 bases, J shed 7 bases, and the junction held 10 bases outside the gene matches. CDR3 length: 15 residues. Germline CDR1 and CDR2: LGHNT and FRNRAP. CDR3 amino acids: CASGPGQGFFNEQFF. The DNA of the CDR3 is TGTGCTAGTGGTCCAGGACAGGGTTTCTTTAATGAGCAGTTCTTC.